This T cell receptor (beta chain) was retrieved from a study of blood T cell repertoires in COVID-19. Study background: T cells, B-cell-depleted T cells, or PBMCs provided the cDNA or gDNA that served as material.

This clone was detected only a few times. Seattle patient enrollment occurred during active infection, with longitudinal follow-up thereafter. With V trimmed by 4 bases and J by 0 bases, 5 bases remained unmatched. The CDR3 has 15 amino acids. Germline values: CDR1 SGHRS, CDR2 YFSETQ. Study processing details: By means of reference gene primer amplification, nucleated cell counts were estimated. Here immunoSEQ multiplex PCR was the method, and the copy in TCRdb shows in-frame clones only, minus some. V, J and clone size are taken as reported in that table, and D and trimming were inferred from the DNA itself. The table records about 480,000 clones, around 89% of them present only once.

Sequenced input: peripheral blood. The TCR comes from a woman aged 45-65 years with COVID-19, enrolled during active disease. The genes are TRBV5-1 and TRBJ1-1; TRBD1 matches at 8 bases. The CDR3 is CASSVLDRVNTEAFF. The CDR3, as DNA: TGCGCCAGCAGCGTACTGGACAGGGTGAACACTGAAGCTTTCTTT.